These 24 T cell receptor beta chains were sequenced from one sample in a study of early T cells in non-severe SARS-CoV-2 infection. MiXCR was run by TCRdb on the 5' RACE reads, yielding one entry per CDR3 protein. The top ten clones hold 3% to 4% of a sample with under 80,000 distinct CDR3 sequences, approximately 10% of them seen once. The sample was whole blood. The receptors stem from an adult who was a healthcare worker with PCR-confirmed SARS-CoV-2 infection or an uninfected control (not recorded which).

This clonotype came up many times. The chain couples TRBV19 to TRBJ1-2; D may be TRBD1 (5 bases). Trimming removed 7 bases from V and 4 bases from J, with 13 bases in between. This CDR3 has 13 amino acids. Germline-derived CDR1 and CDR2 are LNHDA and SQIVND (reference sequence). The CDR3, as DNA: TGTGCCAGTATGGTAGGGCAGGGCTATGGCTACACCTTC. As protein: CASMVGQGYGYTF. Variable domain in full (rest from reference TRBV19 and TRBJ1-2): DGGITQSPKYLFRKEGQNVTLSCEQNLNHDAMYWYRQDPGQGLRLIYYSQIVNDFQKGDIAEGYSVSREKKESFPLTVTSAQKNPTAFYLCASMVGQGYGYTFGSGTRLTVV.

The rearrangement links TRBV4-1 to TRBJ1-3; D call uncertain. Trimming removed 3 bases from V and 8 bases from J, with 8 bases in between. This CDR3 is built from 12 residues. Germline V CDR1 and CDR2: MGHRA, YSYEKL. In DNA, the CDR3 is TGCGCCAGCAGCCAGAGTGGGGACACCATATATTTT. It encodes CASSQSGDTIYF.

In its sample, this clonotype was seen many times. The V call is TRBV11-3, the J call TRBJ2-1; D unresolved. Between the trimmed V and J ends, which lost 1 base and 4 bases, there was a span of 11 bases. The CDR3 is 15 amino acids. The germline CDR1 and CDR2 sequences are SGHNT and YENEEA. Here the CDR3 DNA reads TGTGCCAGCAGCTTAGGCGGACGGTATTACAATGAGCAGTTCTTC. This gives the protein CASSLGGRYYNEQFF.

This clonotype appeared many times. The V call is TRBV10-3, the J call TRBJ2-3; D may be TRBD1 (6 bases). This CDR3 is built from 14 residues. V lost 11 bases and J lost 4, with 19 bases in between. Germline lookup yields CDR1 ENHRY and CDR2 SYGVKD. CDR3 nucleotides: TGTGCCGCAGCTACAGGGTATGGGCCAGATACGCAGTATTTT. Protein: CAAATGYGPDTQYF.

This clonotype has just a few counts. This sequence joins TRBV12-3 or TRBV12-4 and TRBJ2-7, with 10 bases aligning to TRBD2. This CDR3 comprises 15 residues. The J segment lost 4 bases and the V segment lost 3 bases, leaving 6 bases of the junction unmatched. CDR3 coding DNA: TGTGCCAGCAGTTTGTCCCTAGCGGGAGTTTACGAGCAGTACTTC. Its translation: CASSLSLAGVYEQYF.

Ten or more counts support this clonotype. V usage is TRBV4-1 and J usage is TRBJ2-1; 13 bases fit TRBD2. After removal of 4 bases from V and 8 bases from J, the junction contained 2 bases not matched to a gene. This CDR3 contains 14 residues. Germline assignment: CDR1 MGHRA and CDR2 YSYEKL. This CDR3 is CASSRTSGSDEQFF. The CDR3 DNA sequence: TGCGCCAGCAGCCGGACTAGCGGGAGTGATGAGCAGTTCTTC.

This clonotype was detected many times. This chain connects TRBV7-9 to TRBJ1-5; 11 nucleotides agree with TRBD1. Trimming removed 3 bases from V and 5 bases from J; junction bases left unmatched: 6. This CDR3 region has 16 residues. The germline CDR1 and CDR2 sequences are SEHNR and FQNEAQ (reference sequence). The CDR3 region has the DNA TGTGCCAGCAGCTTTTGGACAGGGGGCTTTTATCAGCCCCAGCATTTT. Translation: CASSFWTGGFYQPQHF.

This clonotype has only a few counts. The V call is TRBV29-1, the J call TRBJ2-7; 7 bases agree with TRBD1. Trimming at V came to 6 bases and at J to 3 bases, leaving 11 bases not matched to a gene. The length of the CDR3 is 14 residues. Germline V gene data show CDR1 as SQVTM and CDR2 as ANQGSEA. CDR3 residues: CSVRSQGQIYEQYF. In nucleotides, the CDR3 is TGCAGCGTAAGATCCCAGGGACAGATCTACGAGCAGTACTTC.

This clonotype was detected a few times. The gene calls are TRBV29-1 and TRBJ2-5; D is unresolved. V was shortened by 7 bases and J by 2 bases, with 14 bases between the two germline ends. Germline CDR1 is SQVTM and CDR2 is ANQGSEA. There are 13 residues in the CDR3. CDR3 amino acids: CSARHYQQETQYF. CDR3 sequence (DNA): TGCAGCGCCCGACACTATCAGCAAGAGACCCAGTACTTC.

The rearrangement uses TRBV27 and TRBJ1-2; D remains unclear. The germline V gene encodes CDR1 MNHEY and CDR2 SMNVEV (reference sequence). This CDR3 region has 13 residues. V shed 6 bases and J shed 4 bases, with 12 bases lying between them. The CDR3 spells CASSDDGLYGYTF. CDR3 nucleotide sequence: TGTGCCAGCAGCGATGACGGCCTCTATGGCTACACCTTC.

Notes on this clonotype: Possible read error: a much larger clone is one base away. This chain links TRBV28 with TRBJ1-4; D is undetermined. The CDR3 consists of 12 residues. Germline loops: CDR1 MDHEN, CDR2 SYDVKM. V dropped 7 bases and J dropped 11 bases, with 14 bases sitting between them. CDR3 sequence (DNA): TGTGCCAGCAAAGGGCAGGAGGCGAAACTGTTTTTT. Protein sequence: CASKGQEAKLFF.

A word on this clonotype: A read error may explain this, as a much larger clone is one base away. V gene TRBV12-3 or TRBV12-4 combines with J gene TRBJ2-7, with D possibly being TRBD1 (5 bases). Trimming removed 8 bases at V and 2 bases at J, with 10 bases between. This CDR3 is built from 12 residues. The CDR3 nucleotides are TGTGCCAGCGGCCAGACAGCCTACGAGCAGTACTTC. Its protein product is CASGQTAYEQYF.

The gene calls are TRBV2 and TRBJ2-7, with 7 bases fitting TRBD2. The CDR3 covers 13 residues. Germline V gene lookup returns CDR1 SNHLY and CDR2 FYNNEI. V lost 6 bases and J lost 4; bases outside the gene matches: 6. CDR3 loop: CASSLILAYEQYF. Written as DNA, the CDR3 is TGTGCCAGCAGCCTGATACTAGCGTACGAGCAGTACTTC.

This clonotype was recorded at least ten times. The V call is TRBV4-1, the J call TRBJ2-7, with D unclear. Trimming cost V 0 bases and J 2 bases, with 8 bases left between them. The length of the CDR3 is 14 residues. Per the germline V gene, CDR1 is MGHRA and CDR2 is YSYEKL. The DNA of the CDR3 is TGCGCCAGCAGCCAAGATCCAGGCGCCTACGAGCAGTACTTC. It codes for CASSQDPGAYEQYF.

The rearrangement joins TRBV28 to TRBJ1-1; D may be TRBD1 (6 bases). Germline V gene sequence: CDR1 MDHEN, CDR2 SYDVKM. The CDR3 contains 15 residues. Trimming removed 3 bases from V and 3 bases from J, with 14 bases in between. The CDR3 DNA reads as TGTGCCAGCAGTTTGCGGGGGCTACTACACACTGAAGCTTTCTTT. It specifies CASSLRGLLHTEAFF.

The CDR3 region has the DNA TGTGCCAGCAGCCCCGGGTTAACAGGGACCGGGGAGCTGTTTTTT. It codes for CASSPGLTGTGELFF. This chain joins TRBV7-9 and TRBJ2-2, with D maybe TRBD1 (6 bases). Germline V gene sequence: CDR1 SEHNR, CDR2 FQNEAQ (reference sequence). Trimming pared 5 bases from V and 5 bases from J, leaving 15 bases between. The CDR3 runs to 15 residues.

This clonotype has only a few counts. V is TRBV6-1 and J is TRBJ2-5; tentative D call: TRBD2 (5 bases). There are 12 residues in the CDR3. Between the trimmed V and J ends, which lost 4 bases and 5 bases, there was a span of 8 bases. The germline V gene has CDR1 MNHNS and CDR2 SASEGT. The DNA of the CDR3 is TGTGCCAGCAGTGCGGGGAAGGAGACCCAGTACTTC. It translates to CASSAGKETQYF.

There are many counts of this clonotype. V is TRBV10-2 and J is TRBJ1-5, with D perhaps TRBD1 (5 bases). The CDR3 totals 18 residues. CDR1 is WSHSY and CDR2 is SAAADI in the germline V gene. Trimming left V 7 bases short and J 2 bases short, with 24 bases between. The CDR3 region is CASMRVASGTDGNQPQHF. CDR3 sequence (DNA): TGCGCCAGCATGAGGGTGGCAAGTGGGACGGATGGCAATCAGCCCCAGCATTTT.

This clonotype has a count of ten or more. The chain combines TRBV4-2 with TRBJ2-2; 10 nucleotides align to TRBD1. CDR3 length: 16 amino acids. V was clipped by 3 bases and J by 7 bases; unmatched bases: 8. Germline CDR1 and CDR2: LGHNA and YNFKEQ. CDR3 DNA: TGTGCCAGCAGCCAGACAGGGGGCCTTGGAATCGGGGAGCTGTTTTTT. This translates into CASSQTGGLGIGELFF.

This clonotype was seen repeatedly, ten times or more. This rearrangement joins TRBV7-3 to TRBJ2-1; D could derive from TRBD1 or TRBD2 (5 bases each). Germline V lookup: CDR1 SGHTA, CDR2 FQGTGA. V was shortened by 5 bases and J by 6 bases, with 11 bases between the two germline ends. CDR3 length: 13 amino acids. The CDR3 loop is CASSKGTVNEQFF. The CDR3 DNA follows: TGTGCCAGCAGCAAAGGGACGGTCAATGAGCAGTTCTTC.

This clonotype was found many times. This sequence joins TRBV10-2 and TRBJ1-5; tentative D call: TRBD1 (6 bases). CDR3 length: 15 residues. The germline gives CDR1 WSHSY, CDR2 SAAADI. V lost 0 bases to trimming and J lost 6 bases, with 12 bases between them. The CDR3 DNA is TGCGCCAGCAGTGAGTCTAAGGGGGTGGTTCAGCCCCAGCATTTT. Protein sequence: CASSESKGVVQPQHF.

The V and J genes are TRBV7-9 and TRBJ2-3, with 14 positions matching TRBD2. CDR1 and CDR2 from the germline V gene are SEHNR and FQNEAQ (reference sequence). The ends lost 5 bases at V and 4 bases at J; junction bases unmatched: 5. The length of the CDR3 is 16 residues. CDR3 in amino acids: CASSPGLAGGADTQYF. The CDR3 DNA sequence: TGTGCCAGCAGCCCTGGACTAGCGGGAGGCGCAGATACGCAGTATTTT.

This clonotype appeared many times. The chain couples TRBV10-3 to TRBJ2-7; 7 bases align to TRBD2. J lost 0 bases, V lost 4 bases, and 12 bases had no gene match. CDR1 is ENHRY, CDR2 SYGVKD, per germline. The CDR3 loop spans 17 amino acids. Written as DNA, the CDR3 is TGTGCCATCAGTGGTCGCTCCGGGGGGTCTAGCTCCTACGAGCAGTACTTC. The encoded protein is CAISGRSGGSSSYEQYF.

As for this clonotype: One end of the junction is discordant with germline, which a read error may explain. The J gene is TRBJ1-1, the V gene TRBV5-8; D might be TRBD1 (5 bases). This CDR3 is built from 15 residues. From germline, CDR1 is SGHTS and CDR2 YDEGEE. The CDR3 region is CASSFRGREGTEASF. DNA of the CDR3: TGTGCCAGCAGCTTTCGGGGCAGGGAAGGCACTGAAGCTTCCTTT.